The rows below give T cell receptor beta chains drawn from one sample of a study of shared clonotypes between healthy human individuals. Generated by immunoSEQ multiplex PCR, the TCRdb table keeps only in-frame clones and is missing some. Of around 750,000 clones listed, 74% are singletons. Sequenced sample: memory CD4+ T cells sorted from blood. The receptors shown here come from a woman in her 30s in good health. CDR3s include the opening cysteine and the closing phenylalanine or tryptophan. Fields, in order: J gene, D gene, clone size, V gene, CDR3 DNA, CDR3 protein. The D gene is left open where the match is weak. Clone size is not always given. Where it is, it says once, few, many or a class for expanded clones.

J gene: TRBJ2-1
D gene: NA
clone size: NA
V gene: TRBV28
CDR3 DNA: TGTGCCAGCAGCCAATACGGGGAGCAGTTCTTC
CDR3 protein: CASSQYGEQFF

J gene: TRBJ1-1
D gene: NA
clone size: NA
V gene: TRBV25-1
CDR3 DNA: TGTGCCAGCAAACCGCCAGGGGAGAACACTGAAGCTTTCTTT
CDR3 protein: CASKPPGENTEAFF

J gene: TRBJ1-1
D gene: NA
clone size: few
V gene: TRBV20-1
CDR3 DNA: TGCAGTGCCGAAGGGGCTACTGAAGCTTTCTTT
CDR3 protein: CSAEGATEAFF

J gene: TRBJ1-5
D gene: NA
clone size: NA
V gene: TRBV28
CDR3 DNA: TGTGCCAGCAGTCCACCCGTCCAAACGAGCAATCAGCCCCAGCATTTT
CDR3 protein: CASSPPVQTSNQPQHF

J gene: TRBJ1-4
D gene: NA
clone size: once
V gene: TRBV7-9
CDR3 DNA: TGTGCCAGCAGCTCCCCAGCAACTAATGAAAAACTGTTTTTT
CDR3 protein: CASSSPATNEKLFF

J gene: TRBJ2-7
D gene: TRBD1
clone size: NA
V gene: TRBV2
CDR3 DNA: TGTGCCAGCAGAGGAACAGGGGGGTCCGAGCAGTACTTC
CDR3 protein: CASRGTGGSEQYF

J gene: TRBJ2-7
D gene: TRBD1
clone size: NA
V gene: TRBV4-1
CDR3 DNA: TGCGCCAGCAGCCAGGGACAGGCCTTCTACGAGCAGTACTTC
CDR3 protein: CASSQGQAFYEQYF

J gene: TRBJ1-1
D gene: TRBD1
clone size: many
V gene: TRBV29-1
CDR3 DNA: TGCAGCGTACATGGGGAGGGGGCGACAACTGAAGCTTTCTTT
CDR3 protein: CSVHGEGATTEAFF

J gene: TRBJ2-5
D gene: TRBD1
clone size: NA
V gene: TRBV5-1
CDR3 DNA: TGCGCCAGCAGCCTCGGGGACAGGGATATGGAGACCCAGTACTTC
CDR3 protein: CASSLGDRDMETQYF

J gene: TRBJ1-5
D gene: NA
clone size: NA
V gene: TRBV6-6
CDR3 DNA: TGTGCCAGCAGCCCACGATATAGCAATCAGCCCCAGCATTTT
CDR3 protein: CASSPRYSNQPQHF

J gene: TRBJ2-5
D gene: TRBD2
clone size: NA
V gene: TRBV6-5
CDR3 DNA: TGTGCCAGCAGTGTCATGGGAGGGATGGAGACCCAGTACTTC
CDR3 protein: CASSVMGGMETQYF

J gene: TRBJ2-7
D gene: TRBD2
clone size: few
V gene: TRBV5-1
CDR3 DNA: TGCGCCAGCACCACGTTCGGGGGGGACTACGAGCAGTACTTC
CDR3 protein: CASTTFGGDYEQYF

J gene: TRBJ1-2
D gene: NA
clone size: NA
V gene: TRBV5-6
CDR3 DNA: TGTGCCAGCAGCTTGGATTGGGTTTATGGCTACACCTTC
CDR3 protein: CASSLDWVYGYTF

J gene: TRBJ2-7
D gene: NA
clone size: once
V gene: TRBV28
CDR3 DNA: TGTGCCAGCAGTTCTGATATGGCGGCGGATTACGAGCAGTACTTC
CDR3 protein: CASSSDMAADYEQYF

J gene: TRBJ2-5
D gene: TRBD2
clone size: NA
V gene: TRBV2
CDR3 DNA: TGTGCCAGCAGAGGGACTAGCAAAAACCTCTTCCAAGAGACCCAGTACTTC
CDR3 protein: CASRGTSKNLFQETQYF

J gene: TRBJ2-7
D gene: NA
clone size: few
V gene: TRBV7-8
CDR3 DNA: TGTGCCAGCAGCTCTTATACAGAAGTCACCTACGAGCAGTACTTC
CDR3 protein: CASSSYTEVTYEQYF

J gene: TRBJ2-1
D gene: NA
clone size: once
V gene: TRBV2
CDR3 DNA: TGTGCCAGCAGAGATTACTTGGGTGAGCAGTTCTTC
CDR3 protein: CASRDYLGEQFF

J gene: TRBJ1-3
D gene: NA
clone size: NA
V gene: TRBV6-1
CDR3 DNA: TGTGCCAGCTATACAGGGTTCTCTGGAAACACCATATATTTT
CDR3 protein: CASYTGFSGNTIYF

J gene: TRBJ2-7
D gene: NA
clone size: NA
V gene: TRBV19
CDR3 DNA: TGTGCCAGTAGTATGTACGGAAGCTCCTACGAGCAGTACTTC
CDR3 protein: CASSMYGSSYEQYF

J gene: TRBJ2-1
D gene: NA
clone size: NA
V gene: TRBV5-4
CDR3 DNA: TGTGCCAGCAGCTTGGATTCATGGGATGAGCAGTTCTTC
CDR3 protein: CASSLDSWDEQFF

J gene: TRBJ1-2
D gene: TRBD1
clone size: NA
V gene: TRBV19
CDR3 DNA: TGTGCCAGTAGCCGGGACAGGGGAGGGTATGGCTACACCTTC
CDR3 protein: CASSRDRGGYGYTF

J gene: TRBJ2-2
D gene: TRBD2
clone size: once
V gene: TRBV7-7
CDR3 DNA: TGTGCCAGCAGCTTAGCGGTTACGGGAGGGGCAGGGGCCGGGGAGCTGTTTTTT
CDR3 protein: CASSLAVTGGAGAGELFF

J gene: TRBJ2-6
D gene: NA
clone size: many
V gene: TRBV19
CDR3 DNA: TGTGCCAGTACCAAAGGGACGGGCTCTGGGGCCAACGTCCTGACTTTC
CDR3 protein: CASTKGTGSGANVLTF

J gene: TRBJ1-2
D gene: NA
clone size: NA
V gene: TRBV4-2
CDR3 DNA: TGTGCCAGCACCAAAGATCCTAACTATGGCTACACCTTC
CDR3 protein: CASTKDPNYGYTF

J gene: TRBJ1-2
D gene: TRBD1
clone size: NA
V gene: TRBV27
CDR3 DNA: TGTGCCAGCAGTCAGGGACAGGGGGGCTATGGCTACACCTTC
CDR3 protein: CASSQGQGGYGYTF

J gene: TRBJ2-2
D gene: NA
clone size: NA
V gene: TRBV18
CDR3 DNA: TGTGCCAGCTCAAGGGCAGGACTTAACACCGGGGAGCTGTTTTTT
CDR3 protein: CASSRAGLNTGELFF

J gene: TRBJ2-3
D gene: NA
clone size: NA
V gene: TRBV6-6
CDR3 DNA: TGTGCCAGCAGTCAACCCCCTGAGGCAGATACGCAGTATTTT
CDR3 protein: CASSQPPEADTQYF

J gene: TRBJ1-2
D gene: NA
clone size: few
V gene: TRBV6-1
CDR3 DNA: TGTGCCAGCAACACGGGAGCCCTTAACTATGGCTACACCTTC
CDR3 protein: CASNTGALNYGYTF

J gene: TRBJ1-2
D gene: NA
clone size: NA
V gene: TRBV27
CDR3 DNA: TGTGCCAGTGGTACCAGGGATTATAACTATGGCTACACCTTC
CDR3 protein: CASGTRDYNYGYTF

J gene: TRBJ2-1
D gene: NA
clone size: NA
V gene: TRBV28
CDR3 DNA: TGTGCCAGCATGGGGTCAGGAGGGGACAATGAGCAGTTCTTC
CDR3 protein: CASMGSGGDNEQFF

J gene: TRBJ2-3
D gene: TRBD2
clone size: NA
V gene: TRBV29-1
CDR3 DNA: TGCAGCGTTGATAGCGGGAGGGGCACAGATACGCAGTATTTT
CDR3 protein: CSVDSGRGTDTQYF